Listed below are T cell receptor beta chains from one sample, sequenced in a study of CD4 T cells in relation to SARS-CoV-2 and coronaviruses. No antigen is known for these receptors. Clones were read by immunoSEQ multiplex PCR, and TCRdb kept only the in-frame ones, dropping some. The sample lists fewer than 45,000 clones; approximately 87% were seen once. Sequenced input: naive CD4+ T cells from PBMCs, cultured in vitro. These receptors were collected from an adult with COVID-19. Each CDR3 is given with its conserved first and last residue. Each record gives: clone size, J gene, D gene, V gene, CDR3 DNA, CDR3 protein. D genes are given only for firm matches. Clone size is not always given. Where it is, it says once, few, many or a class for expanded clones.

>once|TRBJ1-1|NA|TRBV6-6
TGTGCCAGCAGTTACTCGTCACCTCCCGAAGCTTTCTTT
CASSYSSPPEAFF
>NA|TRBJ2-3|NA|TRBV11-2
TGTGCCAGCAGCTTTATTCGAGATACGCAGTATTTT
CASSFIRDTQYF
>NA|TRBJ1-1|TRBD1|TRBV27
TGTGCCAGCAGTTACAGGGGCGCCGAAGCTTTCTTT
CASSYRGAEAFF
>NA|TRBJ1-2|TRBD1|TRBV19
TGTGCCAGTAGTGGCCCCGGACAGGTCTATGGCTACACCTTC
CASSGPGQVYGYTF
>NA|TRBJ2-1|NA|TRBV9
TGTGCCAGCAGCCCCGGCCAGCCCGATGAGCAGTTCTTC
CASSPGQPDEQFF
>NA|TRBJ1-1|TRBD1|TRBV2
TGTGCCAGCAGTATTCGAGGGACAGGGGCGGCTGAAGCTTTCTTT
CASSIRGTGAAEAFF
>NA|TRBJ2-1|TRBD1|TRBV7-2
TGTGCCAGCAGCTCCATAAAGGGGGCGCGAGGTGGTAATGAGCAGTTCTTC
CASSSIKGARGGNEQFF
>NA|TRBJ2-3|TRBD2|TRBV27
TGTGCCAGCAGTTGGACTAGCGACGGCACAGATACGCAGTATTTT
CASSWTSDGTDTQYF
>NA|TRBJ2-1|NA|TRBV7-2
TGTGCCAGCAGCCAGCGACAGCTCCTACAATATGAGCAGTTCTTC
CASSQRQLLQYEQFF
>NA|TRBJ2-2|TRBD1|TRBV7-9
TGTGCCAGCAGCGAACAGGGGGCGGACACCGGGGAGCTGTTTTTT
CASSEQGADTGELFF
>NA|TRBJ2-5|TRBD2|TRBV5-6
TGTGCCAGCAGCTTGGGGGAGGGCTCCTACCAAGAGACCCAGTACTTC
CASSLGEGSYQETQYF
>NA|TRBJ2-2|TRBD2|TRBV5-5
TGTGCCAGCAACCGACTAGCGGACACCGGGGAGCTGTTTTTT
CASNRLADTGELFF
>NA|TRBJ2-1|TRBD2|TRBV12-5
TGTGCTAGTGGTTTGGAAAGCGGGAGTTCCTACAATGAGCAGTTCTTC
CASGLESGSSYNEQFF
>few|TRBJ1-1|NA|TRBV7-9
TGTGCCAGCAGCTGGGGCGGAGGGAACACTGAAGCTTTCTTT
CASSWGGGNTEAFF
>once|TRBJ2-7|NA|TRBV30
TGTGCCTGGAGAGGAAACATCTACGAGCAGTACTTC
CAWRGNIYEQYF
>NA|TRBJ2-7|TRBD1|TRBV9
TGTGCCAGCGCTGGGGGACAGGGGGCCTACGAGCAGTACTTC
CASAGGQGAYEQYF
>NA|TRBJ1-5|NA|TRBV30
TGTGCCTGGAGTGGGAACAGGGACCAGCCCCAGCATTTT
CAWSGNRDQPQHF
>NA|TRBJ2-7|TRBD2|TRBV6-2/TRBV6-3
TGTGCCAGCAGTTTCCGGACTAGCGGTTCCTACGAGCAGTACTTC
CASSFRTSGSYEQYF
>NA|TRBJ2-3|TRBD2|TRBV5-6
TGTGCCAGCAGCGATCTTAGCGGGAGGGCAACAGATACGCAGTATTTT
CASSDLSGRATDTQYF
>NA|TRBJ2-1|NA|TRBV27
TGTGCCAGCAGTTTATACTCATACAATGAGCAGTTCTTC
CASSLYSYNEQFF
>NA|TRBJ2-1|NA|TRBV27
TGTGCCAGCAGAAAAGGGGGGGCCCAGATTGATGACGGTGAGCAGTTCTTC
CASRKGGAQIDDGEQFF
>NA|TRBJ2-7|TRBD2|TRBV27
TGTGCCAGCAGTTTAGCGGGAGGGCCCGTTTACGAGCAGTACTTC
CASSLAGGPVYEQYF
>NA|TRBJ2-7|NA|TRBV6-1
TGTGCCAGCAGTGAACTAGGTAATCCGACCTACGAGCAGTACTTC
CASSELGNPTYEQYF
>NA|TRBJ2-7|TRBD2|TRBV28
TGTGCCAGCTTCGGGGGGAGGGTCGGCGAGCAGTACTTC
CASFGGRVGEQYF
>NA|TRBJ2-1|NA|TRBV5-5
TGTGCCAGCAGCTTCAGGTCCGCAAACAATGAGCAGTTCTTC
CASSFRSANNEQFF
>NA|TRBJ2-1|NA|TRBV5-1
TGCGCCAGCAGCCCCGGGGCCGTAACTGTCGGGCAGTTCTTC
CASSPGAVTVGQFF
>NA|TRBJ2-2|NA|TRBV10-3
TGTGCCATCAGTGAGTCCCGCGGATTAGCCGGGGAGCTGTTTTTT
CAISESRGLAGELFF
>NA|TRBJ2-2|NA|TRBV5-4
TGTGCCAGCAGCTCGCCCGGGACGGACAACACCGGGGAGCTGTTTTTT
CASSSPGTDNTGELFF
>NA|TRBJ1-1|NA|TRBV29-1
TGCAGCGTTGAGGACAGCGTCTTGAACACTGAAGCTTTCTTT
CSVEDSVLNTEAFF
>NA|TRBJ1-2|NA|TRBV6-1
TGTGCCAGCAGTGAAGCGTCGGGATTCTTTGGCTACACCTTC
CASSEASGFFGYTF
>NA|TRBJ2-1|TRBD2|TRBV24-1
TGTGCCACCAGTGATACCCGGGGGGGAGACAATGAGCAGTTCTTC
CATSDTRGGDNEQFF
>NA|TRBJ1-6|NA|TRBV5-1
TGCGCCAGCAGCCTCAGGGCGGACGGCTCACCCCTCCACTTT
CASSLRADGSPLHF
>NA|TRBJ2-3|TRBD2|TRBV4-3
TGCGCCAGCAGCCAGGGACTAGCAGACAGCACAGATACGCAGTATTTT
CASSQGLADSTDTQYF
>NA|TRBJ1-3|TRBD1|TRBV5-6
TGTGCCAGCAGCTTGACAGGGGCTGGAAACACCATATATTTT
CASSLTGAGNTIYF
>few|TRBJ2-2|NA|TRBV29-1
TGCAGCGTTGAAGGACAGCTCACCGGGGAGCTGTTTTTT
CSVEGQLTGELFF
>NA|TRBJ2-3|TRBD2|TRBV24-1
TGTGCCACCAGTGATACTAGCGGGAGGGCTGATACGCAGTATTTT
CATSDTSGRADTQYF
>NA|TRBJ2-5|NA|TRBV7-9
TGTGCCAGCAGCTTGCTAGTTTGGGAGACCCAGTACTTC
CASSLLVWETQYF
>few|TRBJ2-2|NA|TRBV4-1
TGCGCCAGCAGCCGCAGACAGTCGACAGGCCTGGACACCGGGGAGCTGTTTTTT
CASSRRQSTGLDTGELFF